Sequencing of this TCR beta chain was carried out in a study of blood T cells in healthy people across ages. The second PCR ran roughly 6 to 11 cycles with a sample-barcoded 5' primer and J-beta primers. Via MiXCR, TCRdb re-called the 5' RACE reads, giving one row per CDR3 protein. The data hold some 1.8 million distinct CDR3 sequences, with about 39% observed a single time. This CDR3 is built from 15 residues. J gave up 0 bases and V 4 bases, and 5 bases lay outside the gene matches. Looked up from germline, CDR1 is MGHDK and CDR2 is SYGVNS. The chain couples TRBV25-1 to TRBJ2-5; TRBD1 matches 7 bases. The receptor was isolated from a human donor in good health. What was sequenced was blood. The CDR3, as DNA: TGTGCCAGCAGTGCTGGGACAGTTAACCAAGAGACCCAGTACTTC. Its protein product is CASSAGTVNQETQYF.